The T cell receptor (beta chain) described here comes from a study of Ad26.COV2.S vaccination and SARS-CoV-2 variants. Treatment: some 20 received Ad26.COV2.S at low or high dose, single or two shots; roughly 5 received placebo; per-sample allocation not given. Specimen acquisition occurred on day 63 following the initial vaccine or placebo injection. Only in-frame clones appear in the TCRdb table, and some are missing; sequencing was by immunoSEQ multiplex PCR. This table has over 450,000 clones, approximately 90% appearing once. V lost 1 base and J 6 bases, leaving 16 bases between the germline ends. The CDR3 totals 16 residues. The germline gives CDR1 LNHDA, CDR2 SQIVND (reference sequence).

The sequence was obtained from a person aged 18-65 years who received the Ad26.COV2.S COVID-19 vaccine or a placebo. V usage is TRBV19 and J usage is TRBJ1-5; D is ambiguous. The specimen comprised peripheral blood, sampled in a trial of Ad26.COV2.S vaccine versus placebo. The CDR3 spells CASSIGSSGGFQPQHF. CDR3 in DNA: TGTGCCAGTAGTATAGGGAGTTCGGGCGGGTTTCAGCCCCAGCATTTT. Full variable domain (rest looked up from reference TRBV19 and TRBJ1-5): DGGITQSPKYLFRKEGQNVTLSCEQNLNHDAMYWYRQDPGQGLRLIYYSQIVNDFQKGDIAEGYSVSREKKESFPLTVTSAQKNPTAFYLCASSIGSSGGFQPQHFGDGTRLSIL.